This T cell receptor beta chain is from a study of blood T cell repertoires in COVID-19. Study details: Whether acute or convalescent, the COVID-19 samples came from the United States, Italy and Spain.

Generated by immunoSEQ multiplex PCR, the TCRdb table keeps only in-frame clones and is missing some. Of around 200,000 clones detected, 85% to 90% appear once; the ten largest clones hold approximately 3.1%. Deletions cut 5 bases from V and 1 base from J, with 14 bases between. The V gene's germline CDR1 is SGHTA and CDR2 FQGNSA. CDR3 length: 15 amino acids. The study drew participants aged 18 to 89 years from around 24 US areas. The J gene is TRBJ1-2, the V gene TRBV7-2; a possible D gene is TRBD1 (6 bases). This clonotype was sampled from a woman aged 45-60 years in a cohort exposed to, infected with or recovered from COVID-19 (not recorded which). The sample was PBMCs or T cells enriched from blood (not recorded which). DNA for the CDR3: TGTGCCAGCAGCGACTCCGGGACAAATAACTATGGCTACACCTTC. This encodes CASSDSGTNNYGYTF. The whole variable domain, remainder taken from reference TRBV7-2 and TRBJ1-2, is GAGVSQSPSNKVTEKGKDVELRCDPISGHTALYWYRQSLGQGLEFLIYFQGNSAPDKSGLPSDRFSAERTGGSVSTLTIQRTQQEDSAVYLCASSDSGTNNYGYTFGSGTRLTVV.